Shown below are 6 T cell receptor beta chains from a single sample sequenced in a study of tissue T cells after allogeneic stem cell transplantation. Libraries were prepared by immunoSEQ multiplex PCR; TCRdb keeps only in-frame clonotypes and omits some of them. The repertoire includes approximately 7,900 clones, 34% of them detected once, and under 3.5% sits in the top ten. This sample's time point: mouse harvest day 14 after allogeneic transplant. Each mouse received 10^7 T-cell-depleted marrow cells plus 10^6 splenic CD5+ T cells by tail vein. Material: skin. Receptor source: a female BALB/c mouse given C57BL/6 T cells with graft-versus-host disease after an allogeneic hematopoietic cell transplant.

By sample share, this clone is medium-sized. Germline and genes here are mouse. The sequence runs out 1 residue before the end of the CDR3; the remainder is reconstructed from the germline J gene. The chain links TRBV26 to TRBJ2-1; no clear D. The germline V and J ends were trimmed by 3 bases and 0 bases, with 6 bases remaining between them. Per the germline V gene, CDR1 is KGHPV and CDR2 is FQNQEV (reference sequence). The CDR3 loop spans 14 amino acids. Here the CDR3 reads CASSLRRNYAEQFF. Incomplete CDR3 DNA: TGTGCCAGCAGTCTCCGGCGTAACTATGCTGAGCAGTTC.

Comment on this clone: Mouse gene names apply. Sequencing ends 1 residue short of the CDR3 end; the germline J gene provides the rest. The V and J genes are TRBV4 and TRBJ2-1; 9 nucleotides match TRBD2. The germline V gene has CDR1 LGHDT and CDR2 YNNKQL (reference sequence). J lost 1 base, V lost 6 bases, and 7 bases had no gene match. This CDR3 comprises 16 residues. The sequenced CDR3 bases are TGTGCCAGCAGGCAATACGACTGGGGGAACTATGCTGAGCAGTTC. Its translation: CASRQYDWGNYAEQF. The CDR3 as a whole reads CASRQYDWGNYAEQFF.

On this clone: Each gene name is a mouse one. Read sequence stops 1 residue before the CDR3 end, and the germline J gene provides the missing end. The rearrangement links TRBV26 to TRBJ1-4, with D possibly TRBD1 on 6 matching bases. The CDR3 spans 14 residues. CDR1 and CDR2 from the germline V gene are KGHPV and FQNQEV (reference sequence). V was clipped by 6 bases and J by 0 bases, with 8 bases between them. The DNA read from the CDR3 is TGTGCCAGCAGGGGACAATTTTCCAACGAAAGATTATTT. Translated: CASRGQFSNERLF. The complete CDR3 protein is CASRGQFSNERLFF.

With regard to this clone: These gene names are mouse names. The CDR3 end lies 1 residue beyond the end of the read and is filled in from the germline J gene. The chain is built from TRBV3 and TRBJ1-1, with D possibly matching TRBD1 (6 bases). The germline V gene encodes CDR1 SNHLY and CDR2 FYNGKV (reference sequence). The CDR3 is 13 residues long. Trimming cost V 7 bases and J 1 base, with 10 bases left between them. CDR3 region: CASKLTGNTEVFF. The CDR3 bases that were read are TGTGCCAGCAAATTGACAGGGAACACAGAAGTCTTC.

Note on this clone: Mouse germline and gene names are used. The read comes to an end 1 residue before the CDR3 does, leaving the germline J gene to fill in the end. The genes are TRBV26 and TRBJ1-1, with D perhaps TRBD1 (5 bases). The CDR3 extends over 13 amino acids. Germline CDR1 is KGHPV and CDR2 is FQNQEV (reference sequence). V shed 8 bases and J shed 0 bases, with 10 bases lying between them. Incomplete CDR3 DNA: TGTGCCAGCGGCAGGGATGCAAACACAGAAGTCTTC. Protein product: CASGRDANTEVF. The entire CDR3 protein is CASGRDANTEVFF.

A note on this clone: Genes here carry mouse names. The CDR3 spells CASSPDRNQDTQYF. The part of the CDR3 DNA that was read is TGTGCCAGCAGCCCCGACAGGAACCAAGACACCCAGTAC. The genes are TRBV4 and TRBJ2-5; a weak D match, TRBD1 (6 bases). The sequenced fragment ends 1 residue before the CDR3 boundary, so the rest is inferred from the germline J gene. The CDR3 is made up of 14 amino acids. Germline loops: CDR1 LGHDT, CDR2 YNNKQL (reference sequence). V was cut by 5 bases and J by 0 bases, with 9 bases left in between.